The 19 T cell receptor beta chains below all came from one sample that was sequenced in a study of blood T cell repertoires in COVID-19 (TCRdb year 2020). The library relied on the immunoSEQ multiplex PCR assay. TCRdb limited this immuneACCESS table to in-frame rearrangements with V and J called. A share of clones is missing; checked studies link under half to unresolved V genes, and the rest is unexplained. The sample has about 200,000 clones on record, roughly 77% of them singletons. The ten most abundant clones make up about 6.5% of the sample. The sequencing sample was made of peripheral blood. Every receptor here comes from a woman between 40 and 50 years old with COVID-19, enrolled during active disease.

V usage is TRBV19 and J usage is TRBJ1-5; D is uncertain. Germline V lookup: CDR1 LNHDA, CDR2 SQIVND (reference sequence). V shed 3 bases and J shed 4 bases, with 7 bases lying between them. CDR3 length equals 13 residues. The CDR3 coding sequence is TGTGCCAGTAGTATGGAGATTAATCAGCCCCAGCATTTT. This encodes CASSMEINQPQHF.

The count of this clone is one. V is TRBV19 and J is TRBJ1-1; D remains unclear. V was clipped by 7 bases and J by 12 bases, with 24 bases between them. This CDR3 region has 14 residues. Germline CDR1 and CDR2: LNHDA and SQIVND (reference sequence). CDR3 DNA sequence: TGTGCCAGTAAGTACTCTTTTGAGGGAAGCGATCCTTTCTTT. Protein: CASKYSFEGSDPFF.

The chain's CDR3 is CASLDLGGRNTEAFF. CDR3 DNA: TGTGCCAGCCTGGACCTGGGGGGAAGGAACACTGAAGCTTTCTTT. J is TRBJ1-1 and V is TRBV27; D perhaps matches TRBD1 (5 bases). V was shortened by 8 bases and J by 1 base, with 17 bases between the two germline ends. The CDR3 covers 15 residues. Germline-derived CDR1 and CDR2 are MNHEY and SMNVEV (reference sequence).

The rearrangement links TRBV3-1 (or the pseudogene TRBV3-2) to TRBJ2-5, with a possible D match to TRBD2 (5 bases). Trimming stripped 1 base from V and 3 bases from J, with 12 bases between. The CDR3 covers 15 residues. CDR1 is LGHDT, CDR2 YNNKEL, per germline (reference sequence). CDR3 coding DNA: TGTGCCAGCAGCCAAGGGAGCGGAGTTAAAGAGACCCAGTACTTC. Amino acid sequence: CASSQGSGVKETQYF.

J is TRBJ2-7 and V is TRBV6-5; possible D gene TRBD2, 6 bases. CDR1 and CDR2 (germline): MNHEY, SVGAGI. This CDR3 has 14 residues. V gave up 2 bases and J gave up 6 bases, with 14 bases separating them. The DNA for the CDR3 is TGTGCCAGCAGTTACGTCTTAGGAGGGCTCGAGCAGTACTTC. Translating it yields CASSYVLGGLEQYF.

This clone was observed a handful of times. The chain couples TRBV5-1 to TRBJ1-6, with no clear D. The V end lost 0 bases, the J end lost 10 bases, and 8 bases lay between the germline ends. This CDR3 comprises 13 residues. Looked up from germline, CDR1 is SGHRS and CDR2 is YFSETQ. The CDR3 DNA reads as TGCGCCAGCAGCTTGGAGAGCGGGTCACCCCTCCACTTT. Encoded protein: CASSLESGSPLHF.

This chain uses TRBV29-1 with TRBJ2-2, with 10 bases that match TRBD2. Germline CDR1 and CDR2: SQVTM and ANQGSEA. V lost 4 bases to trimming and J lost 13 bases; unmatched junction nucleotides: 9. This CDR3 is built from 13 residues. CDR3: CSVGGTSAMGLFF. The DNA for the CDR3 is TGCAGCGTTGGTGGGACTAGCGCGATGGGGCTGTTTTTT.

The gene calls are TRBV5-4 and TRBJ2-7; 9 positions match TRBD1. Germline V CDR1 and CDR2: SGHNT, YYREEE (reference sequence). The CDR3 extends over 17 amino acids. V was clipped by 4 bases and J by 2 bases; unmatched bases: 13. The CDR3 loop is CASSPPSNRGPAYEQYF. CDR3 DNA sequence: TGTGCCAGCAGCCCCCCTTCGAACAGGGGGCCAGCCTACGAGCAGTACTTC.

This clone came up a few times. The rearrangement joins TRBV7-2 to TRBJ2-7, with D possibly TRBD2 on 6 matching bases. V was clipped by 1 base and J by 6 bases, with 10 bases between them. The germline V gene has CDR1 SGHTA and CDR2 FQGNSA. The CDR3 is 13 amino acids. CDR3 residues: CASSLGLVSEQYF. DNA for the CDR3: TGTGCCAGCAGCTTAGGACTAGTCTCCGAGCAGTACTTC. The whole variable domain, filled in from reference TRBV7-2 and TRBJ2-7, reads GAGVSQSPSNKVTEKGKDVELRCDPISGHTALYWYRQSLGQGLEFLIYFQGNSAPDKSGLPSDRFSAERTGGSVSTLTIQRTQQEDSAVYLCASSLGLVSEQYFGPGTRLTVT.

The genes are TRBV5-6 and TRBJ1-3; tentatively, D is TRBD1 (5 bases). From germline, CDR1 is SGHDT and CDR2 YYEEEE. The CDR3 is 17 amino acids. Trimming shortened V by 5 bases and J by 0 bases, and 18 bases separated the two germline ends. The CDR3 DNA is TGTGCCAGCAGTCGATCGGGGGTCAGGCTCTCTGGAAACACCATATATTTT. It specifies CASSRSGVRLSGNTIYF.

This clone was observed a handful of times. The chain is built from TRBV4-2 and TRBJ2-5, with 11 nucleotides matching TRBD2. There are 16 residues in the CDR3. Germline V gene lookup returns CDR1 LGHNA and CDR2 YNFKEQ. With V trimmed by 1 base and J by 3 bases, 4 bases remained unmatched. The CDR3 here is CASSQGPTSGEETQYF. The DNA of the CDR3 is TGTGCCAGCAGCCAAGGTCCGACTAGCGGGGAAGAGACCCAGTACTTC.

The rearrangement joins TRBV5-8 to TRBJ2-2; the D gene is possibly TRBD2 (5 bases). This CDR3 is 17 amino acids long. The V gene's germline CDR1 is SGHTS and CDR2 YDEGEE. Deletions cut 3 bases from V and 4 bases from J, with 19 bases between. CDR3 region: CASSWRSRVDGTGELFF. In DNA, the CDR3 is TGTGCCAGCAGCTGGAGGTCAAGGGTCGATGGCACCGGGGAGCTGTTTTTT.

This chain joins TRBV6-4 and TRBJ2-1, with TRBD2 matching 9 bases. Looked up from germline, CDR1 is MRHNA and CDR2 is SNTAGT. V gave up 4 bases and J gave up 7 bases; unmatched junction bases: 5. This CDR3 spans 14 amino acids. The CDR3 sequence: CASSVGLAGNEQFF. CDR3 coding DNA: TGTGCCAGCAGTGTGGGGCTAGCGGGAAATGAGCAGTTCTTC.

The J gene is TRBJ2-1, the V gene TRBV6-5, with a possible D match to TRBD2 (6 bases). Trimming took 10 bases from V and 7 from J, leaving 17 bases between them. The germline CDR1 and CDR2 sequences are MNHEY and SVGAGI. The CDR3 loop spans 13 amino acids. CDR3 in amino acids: CATRLAGRNEQFF. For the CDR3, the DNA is TGTGCCACCCGCCTCGCGGGGCGGAATGAGCAGTTCTTC.

CDR3 sequence: CAWRGGGMGPQHF. The DNA for the CDR3 is TGTGCCTGGAGGGGAGGGGGTATGGGGCCCCAGCATTTT. The chain couples TRBV30 to TRBJ1-5; tentative D call: TRBD1 (6 bases). Trimming stripped 3 bases from V and 9 bases from J, with 15 bases between. The CDR3 has 13 residues. The germline V gene encodes CDR1 GTSNPN and CDR2 SVGIG (reference sequence).

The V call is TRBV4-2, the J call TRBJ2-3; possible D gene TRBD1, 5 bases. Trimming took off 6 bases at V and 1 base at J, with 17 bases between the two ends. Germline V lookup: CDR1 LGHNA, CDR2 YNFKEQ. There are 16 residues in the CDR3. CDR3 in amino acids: CASRKKPRVCTDTQYF. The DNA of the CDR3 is TGTGCCAGCAGAAAGAAACCCAGGGTGTGCACAGATACGCAGTATTTT.

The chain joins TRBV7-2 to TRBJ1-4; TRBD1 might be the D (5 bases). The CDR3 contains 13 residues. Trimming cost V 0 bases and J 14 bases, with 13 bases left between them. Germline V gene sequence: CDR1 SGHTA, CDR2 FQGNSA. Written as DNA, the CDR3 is TGTGCCAGCAGCTTAGCGGATAGGGGAACCCTGTTTTTT. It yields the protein CASSLADRGTLFF.

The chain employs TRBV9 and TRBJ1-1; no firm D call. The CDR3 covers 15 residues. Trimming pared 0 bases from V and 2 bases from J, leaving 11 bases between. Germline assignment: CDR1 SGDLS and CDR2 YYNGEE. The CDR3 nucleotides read TGTGCCAGCAGCGTAGGCCAGAAAAGTAACACTGAAGCTTTCTTT. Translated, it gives CASSVGQKSNTEAFF.

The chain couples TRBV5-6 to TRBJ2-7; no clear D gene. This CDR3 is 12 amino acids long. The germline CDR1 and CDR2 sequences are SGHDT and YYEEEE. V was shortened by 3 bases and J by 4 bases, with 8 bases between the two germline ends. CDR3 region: CASSSLGYEQYF. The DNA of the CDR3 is TGTGCCAGCAGCTCCCTCGGGTACGAGCAGTACTTC.